The 9 T cell receptor beta chains listed next were all sequenced from one sample in a study of control samples from healthy donors and cancer patients. The repertoire was sequenced with immunoSEQ multiplex PCR; TCRdb's copy has only in-frame clones and lacks some. The table shows more than 70,000 clones, with approximately 94% occurring only once. The sequencing sample was made of blood. These receptors were taken from a woman in her twenties or thirties in good health.

The chain carries TRBV4-1 and TRBJ1-3; D ambiguous. V was pared by 1 base and J by 4 bases, with 2 bases between. Germline loops: CDR1 MGHRA, CDR2 YSYEKL. The CDR3 is made up of 12 amino acids. In DNA form, the CDR3 reads TGCGCCAGCAGCCAAGGGGGAAACACCATATATTTT. Translating it yields CASSQGGNTIYF.

This clone was picked up a small number of times. The J gene is TRBJ2-2, the V gene TRBV9; 7 positions agree with TRBD2. This CDR3 is 16 amino acids long. Looked up from germline, CDR1 is SGDLS and CDR2 is YYNGEE. Trimming cost V 0 bases and J 6 bases; bases outside gene matches: 8. The CDR3 DNA follows: TGTGCCAGCAGCGTAGAAGGGACTAAAAAATCCGGGGAGCTGTTTTTT. It specifies CASSVEGTKKSGELFF. Full variable domain (remainder filled in from reference TRBV9 and TRBJ2-2): DSGVTQTPKHLITATGQRVTLRCSPRSGDLSVYWYQQSLDQGLQFLIQYYNGEERAKGNILERFSAQQFPDLHSELNLSSLELGDSALYFCASSVEGTKKSGELFFGEGSRLTVL.

The J gene is TRBJ1-1, the V gene TRBV19; D possibly corresponds to TRBD1 (5 bases). This CDR3 is built from 14 residues. V lost 10 bases to trimming and J lost 1 base, with 16 bases between them. Germline V gene lookup returns CDR1 LNHDA and CDR2 SQIVND (reference sequence). CDR3 amino acids: CAILPWGENTEAFF. The CDR3 DNA follows: TGTGCCATTTTACCTTGGGGGGAGAACACTGAAGCTTTCTTT.

The V and J genes are TRBV7-8 and TRBJ1-2, with unresolved D. The CDR3 is 14 residues long. Trimming removed 5 bases from V and 3 bases from J, with 13 bases in between. Looked up from germline, CDR1 is SGHVS and CDR2 is FQNEAQ. CDR3 in amino acids: CASSTKGFDYGYTF. For the CDR3, the DNA is TGTGCCAGCAGCACTAAAGGGTTCGACTATGGCTACACCTTC.

This clone is a singleton in its sample. The gene calls are TRBV6-5 and TRBJ1-1; no firm D call. V was pared by 7 bases and J by 10 bases, with 22 bases between. This CDR3 has 14 residues. Germline V lookup: CDR1 MNHEY, CDR2 SVGAGI. CDR3 nucleotide sequence: TGTGCCAGCAACCCGAGTGGGAGTTCTCGGCGAGCTTTCTTT. Translation gives CASNPSGSSRRAFF.

The chain has TRBV4-1 and TRBJ1-5; D might be TRBD1 (5 bases). Trimming cost V 3 bases and J 7 bases, with 19 bases left between them. The CDR3 consists of 16 residues. Germline CDR1 reads MGHRA; CDR2 reads YSYEKL. DNA for the CDR3: TGCGCCAGCAGCCAGGACCGTGGGGCACCGCGGCAGCCCCAGCATTTT. Translated: CASSQDRGAPRQPQHF.

V usage is TRBV6-1 and J usage is TRBJ1-2; D call uncertain. V was shortened by 0 bases and J by 4 bases, with 15 bases between the two germline ends. Germline assignment: CDR1 MNHNS and CDR2 SASEGT. CDR3 length: 16 residues. CDR3 bases: TGTGCCAGCAGTGAAGCGCTTCGAGCACGTCTCTATGGCTACACCTTC. It specifies CASSEALRARLYGYTF.

The chain links TRBV30 to TRBJ1-3; D gene ambiguous. The CDR3 is 13 amino acids. The germline gives CDR1 GTSNPN, CDR2 SVGIG (reference sequence). V was pared by 2 bases and J by 1 base, with 6 bases between. CDR3 sequence: CAWSPGSGNTIYF. DNA of the CDR3: TGTGCCTGGAGTCCTGGGTCTGGAAACACCATATATTTT. Using reference TRBV30 and TRBJ1-3 for the parts outside the CDR3, the full variable domain is SQTIHQWPATLVQPVGSPLSLECTVEGTSNPNLYWYRQAAGRGLQLLFYSVGIGQISSEVPQNLSASRPQDRQFILSSKKLLLSDSGFYLCAWSPGSGNTIYFGEGSWLTVV.

The chain links TRBV10-3 to TRBJ1-2; TRBD1 matches 8 bases. The germline gives CDR1 ENHRY, CDR2 SYGVKD. CDR3 size: 16 residues. Trimming removed 4 bases from V and 2 bases from J; junction bases left unmatched: 9. The DNA of the CDR3 is TGTGCCATCAGTGGAGACCCGGACAGGGAGAACTATGGCTACACCTTC. Its protein is CAISGDPDRENYGYTF.